This entry describes one TCR beta chain. The data are from a study of blood T cell repertoires in COVID-19. Study background: Both acute and convalescent COVID-19 samples were obtained from the United States, Italy and Spain.

There are 16 residues in the CDR3. The germline gives CDR1 SGHVS, CDR2 FNYEAQ. V was clipped by 5 bases and J by 5 bases, with 18 bases between them. Only in-frame clones appear in the TCRdb table, and some are missing; sequencing was by immunoSEQ multiplex PCR. The profile shows about 300,000 clones, roughly 90% of them singletons. The receptor comes from a man between 18 and 35 years old who had recovered from COVID-19. The V call is TRBV7-6, the J call TRBJ2-2; possible D gene TRBD1, 6 bases. Sequenced: peripheral blood. The CDR3 loop is CASSPSTGIETGELFF. For the CDR3, the DNA is TGTGCCAGCAGCCCCTCTACAGGGATTGAAACCGGGGAGCTGTTTTTT.